This TCR beta chain was identified in a study of blood T cell repertoires in COVID-19. The wider study: Whether acute or convalescent, the COVID-19 samples came from the United States, Italy and Spain.

The repertoire was sequenced with immunoSEQ multiplex PCR; TCRdb's copy has only in-frame clones and lacks some. The data show about 140,000 clones, 85% to 90% seen once. Trimming removed 4 bases from V and 4 bases from J; junction bases left unmatched: 11. Germline-derived CDR1 and CDR2 are SGDLS and YYNGEE. The CDR3 runs to 16 residues. The source material was PBMCs or T cells enriched from blood (not recorded which). The TCR sequence derives from a man between 60 and 75 years old who had recovered from COVID-19. The genes are TRBV9 and TRBJ2-3; 8 bases map to TRBD2. The CDR3 sequence is CASSTDSGIGADTQYF. In nucleotides, the CDR3 is TGTGCCAGCAGCACTGATAGCGGGATCGGGGCAGATACGCAGTATTTT.